This T cell receptor (beta chain) was found in a study of ipilimumab plus nivolumab after autologous stem cell transplantation. Across the whole study: Median doses per patient: roughly five ipilimumab, about 8 nivolumab. The myeloma group: high-risk transplant-naive, or relapse within 3 years after first autologous transplant.

The assay was immunoSEQ multiplex PCR, and TCRdb's table has in-frame clones only and misses some. Here the sample spans approximately 40,000 clones, 80% to 95% being singletons. Checkpoint therapy with ipilimumab 1 mg/kg began 14 to 28 days after transplant. The CDR3 is 18 amino acids. V lost 3 bases, J lost 4 bases, and 11 bases stayed unmatched. CDR1 is MNHEY and CDR2 is SMNVEV in the germline V gene (reference sequence). The chain uses TRBV27 and TRBJ2-2, with 10 bases aligning to TRBD1. The sequences come from PBMCs, collected in a trial of ipilimumab plus nivolumab as post-transplant consolidation. The receptor was derived from a male donor with multiple myeloma. The CDR3 DNA reads as TGTGCCAGCAGTTTCTACCCCGGGACAGGGGAGGCCACCGGGGAGCTGTTTTTT. This gives the protein CASSFYPGTGEATGELFF.